Sequencing of this T cell receptor beta chain was carried out in a study of blood T cell repertoires in COVID-19. Only in-frame clones appear in the TCRdb table, and some are missing; sequencing was by immunoSEQ multiplex PCR. This table has 150,000 to 200,000 clones, more than 75% appearing once. This CDR3 spans 14 amino acids. The germline V gene has CDR1 MNHEY and CDR2 SVGAGI. Trimming cost V 6 bases and J 1 base, with 10 bases left between them. The material sequenced was peripheral blood. J is TRBJ2-1 and V is TRBV6-5; D may be TRBD2 (6 bases). The TCR originated in a woman aged 70-85 years with COVID-19, enrolled during active disease. Here the CDR3 reads CASRMGGSYNEQFF. The CDR3 nucleotides read TGTGCCAGCAGGATGGGGGGATCCTACAATGAGCAGTTCTTC.